These 28 T cell receptor beta chains share one sample of origin, sequenced in a study of blood T cell repertoires in COVID-19. TCRdb's table, derived via immunoSEQ multiplex PCR, lists solely in-frame clones and lacks some. Among tens of thousands of clones, around 76% were seen once, and the ten largest hold approximately 13%. Sequenced: peripheral blood. The receptors derive from a woman of 80 years or more with acute or convalescent COVID-19.

The sample holds one count of this clone. The rearrangement links TRBV5-1 to TRBJ1-2; D is undetermined. Trimming left V 4 bases short and J 3 bases short, with 4 bases between. This CDR3 contains 11 residues. Per the germline V gene, CDR1 is SGHRS and CDR2 is YFSETQ. The CDR3 DNA follows: TGCGCCAGCAGCGAGGACTATGGCTACACCTTC. It yields the protein CASSEDYGYTF.

The CDR3 nucleotides are TGTGCCACCAGTGAGGGTTATGAAAAACTGTTTTTT. It is translated as CATSEGYEKLFF. The V gene is TRBV15, the J gene TRBJ1-4; D unclear. Trimming cost V 6 bases and J 6 bases, with 8 bases left between them. The CDR3 runs to 12 residues. Germline CDR1 and CDR2: LNHNV and YYDKDF (reference sequence).

The rearrangement uses TRBV10-3 and TRBJ2-7; 9 nucleotides match TRBD1. V was clipped by 6 bases and J by 5 bases; unmatched bases: 5. This CDR3 spans 13 amino acids. In germline, CDR1 is ENHRY, CDR2 SYGVKD. The CDR3 DNA is TGTGCCATCAGAGGCACAGGGGGCGACGAGCAGTACTTC. This sequence encodes CAIRGTGGDEQYF.

The chain is built from TRBV28 and TRBJ2-2; D gene unclear. The length of the CDR3 is 11 residues. Trimming stripped 3 bases from V and 7 bases from J, with 3 bases between. Looked up from germline, CDR1 is MDHEN and CDR2 is SYDVKM. The CDR3 nucleotides read TGTGCCAGCAGTTTTAGCGGGGAGCTGTTTTTT. Translating it yields CASSFSGELFF.

The V gene is TRBV7-2, the J gene TRBJ2-1; 14 bases are a match to TRBD2. Trimming removed 3 bases from V and 4 bases from J; junction bases left unmatched: 8. Germline V CDR1 and CDR2: SGHTA, FQGNSA. The CDR3 is 18 residues long. The CDR3 region has the DNA TGTGCCAGCAGCTTTTCGGGACTAGCGGGGGCTACTTACAATGAGCAGTTCTTC. Its protein product is CASSFSGLAGATYNEQFF.

The CDR3 bases are TGTGCCAGCAGTGAAGTGGGGACAGGGTCGTACGAGCAGTACTTC. Translating gives CASSEVGTGSYEQYF. V gene TRBV6-1 combines with J gene TRBJ2-7, with TRBD1 matching over 9 bases. V dropped 1 base and J dropped 4; count of bases not matched to a gene: 5. CDR1 is MNHNS and CDR2 is SASEGT in the germline V gene. There are 15 residues in the CDR3.

This chain connects TRBV18 to TRBJ1-1; 8 bases map to TRBD1. V shed 4 bases and J 1 base; nucleotides not matched to a gene: 5. Germline V gene data show CDR1 as KGHSH and CDR2 as LQKENI. The CDR3 sequence is 15 residues long. CDR3 coding DNA: TGTGCCAGCTCACTTATGACAGGGGAGAACACTGAAGCTTTCTTT. Translation: CASSLMTGENTEAFF.

V is TRBV30 and J is TRBJ2-5; 8 bases are a match to TRBD1. CDR1 is GTSNPN and CDR2 is SVGIG in the germline V gene (reference sequence). The V and J ends lost 5 bases and 2 bases, in that order; junction bases with no gene match: 10. This CDR3 contains 15 residues. The CDR3 here is CAWSRTGSEQETQYF. CDR3 DNA: TGTGCCTGGTCCCGGACAGGGTCCGAACAAGAGACCCAGTACTTC.

The V and J genes are TRBV7-9 and TRBJ2-1, with TRBD2 matching over 8 bases. Germline CDR1 reads SEHNR; CDR2 reads FQNEAQ (reference sequence). This CDR3 has 15 amino acids. With V trimmed by 6 bases and J by 6 bases, 10 bases remained unmatched. CDR3 DNA: TGTGCCAGCAGGTGGACTAGCCTCAATCCCAATGAGCAGTTCTTC. Its protein product is CASRWTSLNPNEQFF.

This chain connects TRBV12-5 to TRBJ2-2; a weak D match, TRBD1 (6 bases). In germline, CDR1 is LGHNT, CDR2 FRNRAP. The CDR3 loop spans 13 amino acids. V shed 6 bases and J shed 3 bases, with 8 bases lying between them. CDR3 nucleotides: TGTGCTAGTGGCCAGGGGTACACCGGGGAGCTGTTTTTT. It yields the protein CASGQGYTGELFF.

The chain uses TRBV5-4 and TRBJ2-7; 14 bases fit TRBD2. Germline CDR1 and CDR2: SGHNT and YYREEE (reference sequence). The CDR3 extends over 17 amino acids. V lost 4 bases and J lost 4; bases outside the gene matches: 10. CDR3: CASSPPGLAGDGYEQYF. CDR3 sequence (DNA): TGTGCCAGCAGCCCGCCGGGACTAGCGGGAGATGGATACGAGCAGTACTTC.

This sequence joins TRBV27 and TRBJ1-2, with a possible D match to TRBD1 (5 bases). Per germline, CDR1 MNHEY and CDR2 SMNVEV (reference sequence). Trimming shortened V by 3 bases and J by 8 bases, and 10 bases separated the two germline ends. This CDR3 contains 12 residues. The CDR3: CASSLQGLGYTF. The CDR3 coding sequence is TGTGCCAGCAGTTTGCAGGGATTGGGCTACACCTTC.

The chain recombines TRBV10-3 with TRBJ1-1; D gene unclear. The ends were cut back, 0 bases at V and 2 bases at J, with 7 bases in the middle. CDR1 is ENHRY, CDR2 SYGVKD, per germline. The CDR3 is 14 residues long. The CDR3 region has the DNA TGTGCCATCAGTGAGTCTCTTAGAAACACTGAAGCTTTCTTT. Translated: CAISESLRNTEAFF.

This clone was picked up one time. This chain connects TRBV12-5 to TRBJ1-4; possibly TRBD1 for D (5 bases). CDR1 LGHNT and CDR2 FRNRAP come from the germline V gene. The CDR3 totals 16 residues. Trimming stripped 0 bases from V and 4 bases from J, with 12 bases between. CDR3 DNA sequence: TGTGCTAGTGGTTTGGTAAGAGGTACAGGTAATGAAAAACTGTTTTTT. Its protein product is CASGLVRGTGNEKLFF.

The chain combines TRBV7-2 with TRBJ1-5; tentative D call: TRBD1 (6 bases). This CDR3 is built from 14 residues. Per germline, CDR1 SGHTA and CDR2 FQGNSA. Trimming shortened V by 5 bases and J by 7 bases, and 15 bases separated the two germline ends. CDR3 DNA: TGTGCCAGCAGCCGGCGGGGGCGCGAACAGCCCCAGCATTTT. Translated: CASSRRGREQPQHF. The variable domain in full, with the rest retrieved from reference TRBV7-2 and TRBJ1-5, is GAGVSQSPSNKVTEKGKDVELRCDPISGHTALYWYRQSLGQGLEFLIYFQGNSAPDKSGLPSDRFSAERTGGSVSTLTIQRTQQEDSAVYLCASSRRGREQPQHFGDGTRLSIL.

V usage is TRBV5-1 and J usage is TRBJ2-7, with 9 bases identical to TRBD2. CDR1 SGHRS and CDR2 YFSETQ come from the germline V gene. Unmatched junction bases numbered 8, after V lost 5 bases and J lost 2 bases. CDR3 length: 15 residues. In DNA form, the CDR3 reads TGCGCCAGCAGTTCGGGACTAGCTCCTCCCTACGAGCAGTACTTC. The encoded protein is CASSSGLAPPYEQYF.

The chain employs TRBV6-5 and TRBJ2-1; D perhaps matches TRBD1 (6 bases). This CDR3 has 14 amino acids. V was shortened by 2 bases and J by 7 bases, with 12 bases between the two germline ends. The V gene's germline CDR1 is MNHEY and CDR2 SVGAGI. The CDR3, as DNA: TGTGCCAGCAGTTACCAGGGGTCCCTTAATGAGCAGTTCTTC. The encoded protein is CASSYQGSLNEQFF.

The chain recombines TRBV2 with TRBJ2-1, with 8 bases lining up with TRBD2. Germline assignment: CDR1 SNHLY and CDR2 FYNNEI. V was pared by 1 base and J by 7 bases, with 6 bases of the junction left unmatched. The CDR3 is 15 residues long. The CDR3 region has the DNA TGTGCCAGCAGTGAAGACGCCGGGAGGGTTAATGAGCAGTTCTTC. It encodes CASSEDAGRVNEQFF.

In its sample, this clone was seen a few times. The V call is TRBV7-6, the J call TRBJ2-3; D call uncertain. V was trimmed by 3 bases and J by 10 bases, leaving 14 bases between them. This CDR3 spans 13 amino acids. Germline lookup yields CDR1 SGHVS and CDR2 FNYEAQ. This CDR3 reads CASSFGLADPQYF. The CDR3 DNA follows: TGTGCCAGCAGCTTTGGGTTGGCGGATCCGCAGTATTTT.

The chain couples TRBV2 to TRBJ2-3; TRBD1 agrees at 8 bases. Trimming cost V 9 bases and J 3 bases; bases outside gene matches: 8. Germline V lookup: CDR1 SNHLY, CDR2 FYNNEI. The CDR3 has 14 residues. The CDR3 spells CASSRTGGTDTQYF. DNA for the CDR3: TGTGCCAGTTCGCGCACAGGGGGGACAGATACGCAGTATTTT.

The gene calls are TRBV2 and TRBJ2-4; 13 bases align to TRBD2. The CDR3 is 16 amino acids. The ends lost 6 bases at V and 6 bases at J; junction bases unmatched: 8. Germline values: CDR1 SNHLY, CDR2 FYNNEI. The CDR3 DNA follows: TGTGCCAGCAGCGAACTAGCGGGAGGGTGGGGAAACATTCAGTACTTC. It specifies CASSELAGGWGNIQYF.

In DNA form, the CDR3 reads TGCGCCAGCAGCCACTTAATCGGGATTCCGCAGTATTTT. Protein sequence: CASSHLIGIPQYF. The chain is built from TRBV4-1 and TRBJ2-3, with a weak D call TRBD2 (5 bases). With 3 bases removed from V and 10 bases from J, the gap between germline ends came to 14 bases. The CDR3 has 13 residues. The germline V gene encodes CDR1 MGHRA and CDR2 YSYEKL.

CDR3 residues: CASSKQGINSGNTIYF. CDR3 DNA: TGTGCCAGCAGTAAACAGGGTATTAACTCTGGAAACACCATATATTTT. The V and J genes are TRBV7-9 and TRBJ1-3; possible D gene TRBD1, 6 bases. The germline V gene encodes CDR1 SEHNR and CDR2 FQNEAQ (reference sequence). Trimming left V 6 bases short and J 0 bases short, with 15 bases between. The CDR3 spans 16 residues.

The chain has TRBV10-3 and TRBJ1-2; the match to TRBD1 covers 9 bases. The CDR3 contains 16 residues. V was pared by 2 bases and J by 8 bases, with 12 bases of the junction left unmatched. CDR1 and CDR2 (germline): ENHRY, SYGVKD. The CDR3 sequence is CAISETLQGAKEGYTF. The CDR3 DNA reads as TGTGCCATCAGTGAGACCCTACAGGGGGCGAAGGAGGGCTACACCTTC.

The chain combines TRBV19 with TRBJ1-4, with D unresolved. Germline CDR1 is LNHDA and CDR2 is SQIVND (reference sequence). The V end was cut by 11 bases, the J end by 2 bases, with 18 bases between. The CDR3 is 15 amino acids. This CDR3 reads CASKAQARTNEKLFF. The CDR3 bases are TGTGCCTCAAAGGCGCAGGCTCGGACTAATGAAAAACTGTTTTTT. Based on the CDR3 plus reference TRBV19 and TRBJ1-4, the full variable domain is DGGITQSPKYLFRKEGQNVTLSCEQNLNHDAMYWYRQDPGQGLRLIYYSQIVNDFQKGDIAEGYSVSREKKESFPLTVTSAQKNPTAFYLCASKAQARTNEKLFFGSGTQLSVL.

The chain links TRBV11-2 to TRBJ1-2; 7 bases agree with TRBD1. CDR1 is SGHAT and CDR2 is FQNNGV in the germline V gene. The length of the CDR3 is 15 residues. V dropped 1 base and J dropped 0; count of bases not matched to a gene: 2. The CDR3, as DNA: TGTGCCAGCAGCTTAGGACAGGGCTCTAACTATGGCTACACCTTC. This codes for CASSLGQGSNYGYTF.

The chain is built from TRBV7-2 and TRBJ2-7; 10 positions match TRBD2. V gave up 0 bases and J gave up 2 bases; unmatched junction bases: 7. This CDR3 is 17 amino acids long. Germline lookup yields CDR1 SGHTA and CDR2 FQGNSA. The CDR3 reads CASSLARTSGTPYEQYF. For the CDR3, the DNA is TGTGCCAGCAGCTTAGCGCGAACTAGCGGGACTCCCTACGAGCAGTACTTC.

The V gene is TRBV7-2, the J gene TRBJ2-2, with D perhaps matching TRBD2 (6 bases). CDR3 size: 15 residues. Germline assignment: CDR1 SGHTA and CDR2 FQGNSA. Trimming took 3 bases from V and 8 from J, leaving 16 bases between them. CDR3: CASSFKVSGAGELFF. CDR3 nucleotide sequence: TGTGCCAGCAGCTTCAAGGTTAGCGGTGCAGGGGAGCTGTTTTTT. Using reference TRBV7-2 and TRBJ2-2 for the parts outside the CDR3, the full variable domain is GAGVSQSPSNKVTEKGKDVELRCDPISGHTALYWYRQSLGQGLEFLIYFQGNSAPDKSGLPSDRFSAERTGGSVSTLTIQRTQQEDSAVYLCASSFKVSGAGELFFGEGSRLTVL.